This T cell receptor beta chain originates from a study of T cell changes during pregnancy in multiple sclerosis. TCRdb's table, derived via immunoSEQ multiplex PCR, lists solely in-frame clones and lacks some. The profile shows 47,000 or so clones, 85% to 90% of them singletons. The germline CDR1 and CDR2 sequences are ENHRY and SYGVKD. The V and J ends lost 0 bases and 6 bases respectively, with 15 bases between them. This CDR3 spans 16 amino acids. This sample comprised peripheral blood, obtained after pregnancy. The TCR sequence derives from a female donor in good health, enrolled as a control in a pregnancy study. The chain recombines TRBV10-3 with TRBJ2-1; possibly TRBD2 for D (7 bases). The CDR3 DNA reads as TGTGCCATCAGTGAGTCGAGGGGGGGGCGATCCAATGAGCAGTTCTTC. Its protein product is CAISESRGGRSNEQFF.